A selection of T cell receptor beta chains follows, all from one sample in a study of technical replicates of blood from a handful of donors. Assay used: immunoSEQ multiplex PCR; TCRdb lists only in-frame clones, some missing. Among around 67,000 clones listed, approximately 92% were seen once. The sample taken for sequencing was T cells isolated from PBMCs. All receptors derive from a human donor in good health. Each CDR3 is given with its conserved first and last residue. D genes are given only for firm matches. The listing skips clone size in some rows; elsewhere it reads once, few, many or a size class.

d_call clone_size j_call v_call cdr3_nt cdr3_aa
TRBD1 - TRBJ2-7 TRBV29-1 TGCAGCGTCCCAGGTCAGGGGGCCTACGAGCAGTACTTC CSVPGQGAYEQYF
TRBD1 once TRBJ2-5 TRBV29-1 TGCAGCAAGACAGGGTCCCAAGAGACCCAGTACTTC CSKTGSQETQYF
- - TRBJ1-4 TRBV30 TGTGCCTGGACAGCAACTAATGAAAAACTGTTTTTT CAWTATNEKLFF
TRBD1 once TRBJ2-5 TRBV4-2 TGTGCCAGCAGCCACTCGGGACAGTCTCAAGAGACCCAGTACTTC CASSHSGQSQETQYF
- - TRBJ2-7 TRBV5-5 TGTGCCAGCAGCTTGTACAGGGGGGGGACCTACGAGCAGTACTTC CASSLYRGGTYEQYF
TRBD1 - TRBJ1-2 TRBV4-2 TGTGCCAGCAGCCAAGGCGGATTGGGACAGGGCGCCTATGGCTACACCTTC CASSQGGLGQGAYGYTF
- - TRBJ2-1 TRBV7-3 TGTGCCAGCAGCCCTATAAACTTACACAATGAGCAGTTCTTC CASSPINLHNEQFF
- - TRBJ2-1 TRBV5-1 TGCGCCAGCAGCTTGGAACTCAACTACAATGAGCAGTTCTTC CASSLELNYNEQFF
TRBD1 - TRBJ2-3 TRBV28 TGTGCCAGCAGGGCCTCTCAGGGGGCTGGGACAGATACGCAGTATTTT CASRASQGAGTDTQYF
TRBD1 few TRBJ2-2 TRBV10-1 TGCGCCAGCAGCCAGAGACAGGGGACCGGGGAGCTGTTTTTT CASSQRQGTGELFF
- - TRBJ1-5 TRBV18 TGTGCCAGCTCACCAATTGAGGCGTTCAATCAGCCCCAGCATTTT CASSPIEAFNQPQHF
- - TRBJ1-1 TRBV6-1 TGTGCCAGCAGTGAAAGACAGAAGAACACTGAAGCTTTCTTT CASSERQKNTEAFF
TRBD2 - TRBJ2-5 TRBV7-3 TGTGCCAGCAGCTTAACAAGTCACGGGGGAGGGAGTTATGGAGAGACCCAGTACTTC CASSLTSHGGGSYGETQYF
TRBD1 - TRBJ1-2 TRBV19 TGTGCCAGTAGTATCACCCGGACAGGGGTATTGAGGGGCTACACCTTC CASSITRTGVLRGYTF
TRBD1 - TRBJ1-1 TRBV10-3 TGTGCCATCAATGCAGGGGGCCTGAACACTGAAGCTTTCTTT CAINAGGLNTEAFF
TRBD1 - TRBJ1-2 TRBV25-1 TGTGCCAGCAGTGAAATAGGACAGGGGGAGTCTAACTATGGCTACACCTTC CASSEIGQGESNYGYTF
- - TRBJ1-1 TRBV18 TGTGCCAGCTCACCTCAAGAGGGCTACACTGAAGCTTTCTTT CASSPQEGYTEAFF
- - TRBJ1-2 TRBV18 TGTGCCAGCTCACTGGGACTGGTTGATGGCTACACCTTC CASSLGLVDGYTF
- once TRBJ2-2 TRBV7-8 TGTGCCAGCAGCTTGCGGACCGGGGAGCTGTTTTTT CASSLRTGELFF
- - TRBJ2-7 TRBV15 TGTGCCACCAGCAGAGATCTAGGGGTCGAGCAGTACTTC CATSRDLGVEQYF
TRBD2 - TRBJ2-3 TRBV30 TGTGCCTGTATTAGAATGGGGAGGGAGATAGCAGATACGCAGTATTTT CACIRMGREIADTQYF
- - TRBJ2-7 TRBV7-2 TGTGCCAGCAGCTTAGAAGCAGGTTGGGACGAGCAGTACTTC CASSLEAGWDEQYF
- - TRBJ2-7 TRBV7-2 TGTGCCAGCAGCTTAGACGTTAGCTCCTACGAGCAGTACTTC CASSLDVSSYEQYF
- once TRBJ2-7 TRBV7-8 TGTGCCAGCAGCTTAGGGACAGCAATCTACGAGCAGTACTTC CASSLGTAIYEQYF
- once TRBJ1-1 TRBV14 TGTGCCAGCAGCCAAGAACATTACGGGAGGGAGACTGAAGCTTTCTTT CASSQEHYGRETEAFF
- - TRBJ1-5 TRBV6-5 TGTGCCAGCAGGTCAGGGGCCTATAGCAATCAGCCCCAGCATTTT CASRSGAYSNQPQHF
- - TRBJ1-2 TRBV28 TGTGCCAGCAGTTTATACGGGTATGGCTACACCTTC CASSLYGYGYTF
TRBD1 - TRBJ2-7 TRBV18 TGTGCCAGCTCACCGGGACAGGGTGAGGTGTACTTC CASSPGQGEVYF
- - TRBJ2-7 TRBV6-1 TGTGCCAGCAGTGCCGGGACTCTAGGGAGTTACGAGCAGTACTTC CASSAGTLGSYEQYF
TRBD1 - TRBJ1-4 TRBV30 TGTGCCTCCTGGACAGGGGGGGATGAAAAACTGTTTTTT CASWTGGDEKLFF
TRBD1 - TRBJ2-1 TRBV9 TGTGCCAGCAGCGTAGGCTCCGGGACAGCGAGGCGTGAGCAGTTCTTC CASSVGSGTARREQFF
- - TRBJ2-1 TRBV7-3 TGTGCCAGCAGCTTAATTGGCGGTGAGCAGTTCTTC CASSLIGGEQFF
TRBD1 few TRBJ1-5 TRBV2 TGTGCCAGAGGGACAGCCATCAATCAGCCCCAGCATTTT CARGTAINQPQHF
- - TRBJ1-2 TRBV5-4 TGTGCCACCGTCCAGGGTAACTATGGCTACACCTTC CATVQGNYGYTF
- few TRBJ1-1 TRBV14 TGTGCCAGCAGCCAAGCGGGGGGTTGGGTAGAGGACACTGAAGCTTTCTTT CASSQAGGWVEDTEAFF
- - TRBJ1-4 TRBV7-9 TGTGCCAGCAGCCCCTCAAGCGGGAATGAAAAACTGTTTTTT CASSPSSGNEKLFF
- once TRBJ2-7 TRBV27 TGTGCCAGCAGTTTCCTAGCTTCCTACGAGCAGTACTTC CASSFLASYEQYF
TRBD2 - TRBJ2-3 TRBV6-5 TGTGCCAGCAGTTACTCGGGCAGCGGGGGGGATACGCAGTATTTT CASSYSGSGGDTQYF
- - TRBJ2-7 TRBV21-1 TGTGCCAGCAGCAAAGTACCAAGAGACAGGGGGCAAAGGTACGAGCAGTACTTC CASSKVPRDRGQRYEQYF
TRBD1 - TRBJ1-5 TRBV15 TGTGCCACCAGCATAGGGACAGGGAGCCAGCCCCAGCATTTT CATSIGTGSQPQHF
TRBD1 - TRBJ2-1 TRBV5-1 TGCGCCAGCAGCTTGGCTAAATGGGACAGAGACAATGAGCAGTTCTTC CASSLAKWDRDNEQFF
TRBD1 - TRBJ1-2 TRBV6-5 TGTGCCAGCAGTTCACCGGGACAGGGTTGGTATGGCTACACCTTC CASSSPGQGWYGYTF
- - TRBJ1-1 TRBV28 TGTGCCAGCAGTTTACCGCTGACCTTACAGGGCGCGAACACTGAAGCTTTCTTT CASSLPLTLQGANTEAFF
- - TRBJ2-5 TRBV19 TGTGCCAGTAGCGAATTACAGGGTTCGGGGGAGACCCAGTACTTC CASSELQGSGETQYF
- - TRBJ1-5 TRBV10-3 TGTGCCATCAGTGAGGCAGGGACTCAACAGCCCCAGCATTTT CAISEAGTQQPQHF
TRBD2 once TRBJ2-1 TRBV6-1 TGTGCCAGCAGTGGTCAACTAGCGGAACAATACAATGAGCAGTTCTTC CASSGQLAEQYNEQFF
- - TRBJ1-1 TRBV9 TGTGCCAGCAGCGTAGCCCCCCGGGCTGAAGCTTTCTTT CASSVAPRAEAFF
TRBD1 - TRBJ2-7 TRBV4-1 TGCGCCAGCAGCCAAAGTCAGGTTAGGGACAGGGGCCTCGAGCAGTACTTC CASSQSQVRDRGLEQYF
- - TRBJ1-1 TRBV6-5 TGTGCCAGCATGAGGGCGGCGATGAACACTGAAGCTTTCTTT CASMRAAMNTEAFF
TRBD2 - TRBJ2-7 TRBV7-2 TGTGCCAGCAGCTTAGGGGGGACTACCTACGAGCAGTACTTC CASSLGGTTYEQYF
- - TRBJ2-2 TRBV9 TGTGCCAGCAGCCCTCGCAGGGAGGCCGGGGAGCTGTTTTTT CASSPRREAGELFF